This T cell receptor (beta chain) was sequenced during a study of T cells in Graves' hyperthyroidism and ophthalmopathy. Study-level findings and limits: Stable hyperthyroidism was told apart from ophthalmopathy by a model built on 13 V-J features. Clonotypes that were expanded in thyroid above 0.001 mostly appeared in blood too.

V was clipped by 6 bases and J by 6 bases; unmatched bases: 10. Germline CDR1 reads LNHDA; CDR2 reads SQIVND (reference sequence). This CDR3 has 14 amino acids. This clonotype was detected a few times. Antigen: not known. It was 8 to 10 ml of fresh peripheral blood that supplied the PBMCs. The TCR beta CDR3 regions underwent amplification using RNA transcripts as the source. HTBI primers drove first-round RT-PCR of the TCR CDR3. Via MiXCR, TCRdb re-called the multiplex PCR reads, giving one row per CDR3 protein. Of around 300,000 distinct CDR3 sequences in the sample, roughly an eighth are singletons; the top ten hold roughly 8.2%.

The chain links TRBV19 to TRBJ1-2; 7 bases fit TRBD1. Sequences were obtained from blood. The TCR sequence derives from a woman aged 35 to 49 with Graves' hyperthyroidism. The chain's CDR3 is CASSGRQGWNGYTF. For the CDR3, the DNA is TGTGCCAGTAGCGGTCGACAGGGATGGAATGGCTACACCTTC.